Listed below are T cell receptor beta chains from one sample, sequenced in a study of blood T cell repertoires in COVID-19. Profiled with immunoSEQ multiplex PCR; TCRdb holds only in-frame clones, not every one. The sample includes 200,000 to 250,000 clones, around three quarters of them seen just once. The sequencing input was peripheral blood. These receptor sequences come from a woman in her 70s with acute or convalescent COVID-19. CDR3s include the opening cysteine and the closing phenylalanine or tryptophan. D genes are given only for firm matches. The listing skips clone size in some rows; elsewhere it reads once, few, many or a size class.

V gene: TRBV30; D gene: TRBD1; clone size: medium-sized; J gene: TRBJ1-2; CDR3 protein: CASDRGSTGYTF; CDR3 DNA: TGTGCCTCAGACAGGGGGTCGACTGGCTACACCTTC
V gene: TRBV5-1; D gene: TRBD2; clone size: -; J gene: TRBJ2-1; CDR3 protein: CATSSGGYNEQFF; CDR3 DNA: TGCGCCACCTCTAGCGGGGGATACAATGAGCAGTTCTTC
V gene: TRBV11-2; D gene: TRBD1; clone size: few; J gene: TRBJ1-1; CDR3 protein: CASSPGNRQGAFF; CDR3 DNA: TGTGCCAGCAGCCCTGGAAACCGACAGGGAGCTTTCTTT
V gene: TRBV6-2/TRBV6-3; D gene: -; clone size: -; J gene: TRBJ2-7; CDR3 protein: CASSFDRLSYEQYF; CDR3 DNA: TGTGCCAGCAGTTTTGACAGGCTTTCCTACGAGCAGTACTTC
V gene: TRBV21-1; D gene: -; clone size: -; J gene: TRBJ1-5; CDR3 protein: CASSKTKGQRNQPQHF; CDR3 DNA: TGTGCCAGCAGCAAAACCAAGGGACAGAGAAATCAGCCCCAGCATTTT
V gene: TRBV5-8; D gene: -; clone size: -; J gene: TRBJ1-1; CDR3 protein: CASSRSGLPNTEAFF; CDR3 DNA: TGTGCCAGCAGCCGATCGGGACTCCCGAACACTGAAGCTTTCTTT
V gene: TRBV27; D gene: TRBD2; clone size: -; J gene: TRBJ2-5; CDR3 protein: CASSLSSGGGRETQYF; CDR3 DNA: TGTGCCAGCAGTTTATCGTCGGGGGGGGGCCGAGAGACCCAGTACTTC
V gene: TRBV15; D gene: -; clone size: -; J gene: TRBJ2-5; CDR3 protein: CATSRPAGTQYF; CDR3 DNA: TGTGCCACCAGCAGGCCGGCGGGGACCCAGTACTTC
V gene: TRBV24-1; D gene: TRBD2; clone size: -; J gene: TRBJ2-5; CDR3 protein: CATSGGGPDSQETQYF; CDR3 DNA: TGTGCCACCAGCGGGGGGGGGCCGGATAGCCAAGAGACCCAGTACTTC
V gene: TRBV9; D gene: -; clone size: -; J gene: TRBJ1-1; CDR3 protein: CASSGGHLNTEAFF; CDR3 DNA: TGTGCCAGCAGCGGGGGACACCTGAACACTGAAGCTTTCTTT
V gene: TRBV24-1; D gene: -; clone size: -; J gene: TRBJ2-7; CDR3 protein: CATSDPRKGVASEQYF; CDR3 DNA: TGTGCCACCAGTGATCCTCGGAAGGGAGTGGCGTCCGAGCAGTACTTC
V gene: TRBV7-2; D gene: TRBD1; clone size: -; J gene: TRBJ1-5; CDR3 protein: CASSHGQAGQPQHF; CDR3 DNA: TGTGCCAGCAGTCACGGACAGGCAGGCCAGCCCCAGCATTTT
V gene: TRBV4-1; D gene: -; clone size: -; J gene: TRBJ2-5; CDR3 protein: CASSQTILGSGETQYF; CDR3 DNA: TGCGCCAGCAGCCAGACAATACTGGGTTCGGGGGAGACCCAGTACTTC
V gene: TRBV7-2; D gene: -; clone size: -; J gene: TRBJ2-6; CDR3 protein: CASSQQSSGANVLTF; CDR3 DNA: TGTGCCAGCAGCCAACAGAGCTCTGGGGCCAACGTCCTGACTTTC
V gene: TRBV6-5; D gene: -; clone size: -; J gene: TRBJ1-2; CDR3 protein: CASSPGLDSGEGYTF; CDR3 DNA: TGTGCCAGCAGTCCAGGATTGGACTCTGGAGAGGGCTACACCTTC
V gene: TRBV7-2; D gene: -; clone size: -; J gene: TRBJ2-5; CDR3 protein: CASSFIGGRETQYF; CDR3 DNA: TGTGCCAGCAGCTTTATAGGGGGAAGGGAGACCCAGTACTTC
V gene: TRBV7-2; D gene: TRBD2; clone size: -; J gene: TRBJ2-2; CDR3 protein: CASRGGGKDGELFF; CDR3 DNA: TGTGCCAGCCGCGGCGGGGGGAAGGACGGGGAGCTGTTTTTT
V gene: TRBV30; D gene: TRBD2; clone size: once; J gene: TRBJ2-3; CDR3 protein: CAWSGAGGDTQYF; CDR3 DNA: TGTGCCTGGAGTGGAGCCGGGGGGGATACGCAGTATTTT
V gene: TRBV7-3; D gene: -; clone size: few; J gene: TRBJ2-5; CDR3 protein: CASSLLPGKDGTQYF; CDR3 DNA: TGTGCCAGCAGCTTACTACCGGGTAAAGACGGGACCCAGTACTTC
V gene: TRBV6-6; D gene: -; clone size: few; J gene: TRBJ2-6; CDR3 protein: CASSPHWEIGLSGANVLTF; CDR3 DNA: TGTGCCAGCAGTCCCCATTGGGAAATAGGACTCTCTGGGGCCAACGTCCTGACTTTC
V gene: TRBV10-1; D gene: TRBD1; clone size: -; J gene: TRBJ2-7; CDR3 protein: CASSEGQAPYEQYF; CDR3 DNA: TGCGCCAGCAGCGAAGGACAGGCCCCTTACGAGCAGTACTTC
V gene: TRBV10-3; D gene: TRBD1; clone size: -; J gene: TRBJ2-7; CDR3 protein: CAISGTGTGTYEQYF; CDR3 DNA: TGTGCCATCAGCGGCACCGGGACAGGGACCTACGAGCAGTACTTC
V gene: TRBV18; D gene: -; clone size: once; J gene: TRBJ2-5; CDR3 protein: CASSFPGETQYF; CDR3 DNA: TGTGCCAGCTCATTCCCCGGGGAGACCCAGTACTTC
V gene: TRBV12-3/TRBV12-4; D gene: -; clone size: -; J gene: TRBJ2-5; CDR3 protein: CASSLSEKETQYF; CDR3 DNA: TGTGCCAGCAGTTTATCTGAGAAAGAGACCCAGTACTTC
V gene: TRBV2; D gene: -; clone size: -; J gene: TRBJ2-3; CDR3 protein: CASSASADTQYF; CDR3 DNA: TGTGCCAGCAGTGCCTCTGCGGATACGCAGTATTTT
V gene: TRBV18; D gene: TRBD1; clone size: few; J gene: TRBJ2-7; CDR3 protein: CASSGGQGAIGEQYF; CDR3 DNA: TGTGCCAGCTCAGGAGGACAGGGGGCGATCGGTGAGCAGTACTTC
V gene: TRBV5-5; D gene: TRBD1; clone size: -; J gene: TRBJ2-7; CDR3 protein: CASSLEGQTYEQYF; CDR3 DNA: TGTGCCAGCAGCTTGGAGGGACAGACCTACGAGCAGTACTTC
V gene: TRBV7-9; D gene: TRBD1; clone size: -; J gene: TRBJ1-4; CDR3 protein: CASSLRQGGEKLFF; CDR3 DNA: TGTGCCAGCAGCTTACGACAGGGTGGGGAAAAACTGTTTTTT
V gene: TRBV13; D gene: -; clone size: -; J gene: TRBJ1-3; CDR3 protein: CASSGLASSGNTIYF; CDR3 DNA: TGTGCCAGCAGTGGACTGGCGAGCTCTGGAAACACCATATATTTT
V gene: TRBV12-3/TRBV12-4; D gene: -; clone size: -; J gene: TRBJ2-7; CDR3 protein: CASSTRTTYEQYF; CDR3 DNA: TGTGCCAGCAGTACACGAACGACTTACGAGCAGTACTTC
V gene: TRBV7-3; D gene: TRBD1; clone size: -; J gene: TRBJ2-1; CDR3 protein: CASSYGTANEQFF; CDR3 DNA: TGTGCCAGCAGCTACGGGACAGCCAATGAGCAGTTCTTC
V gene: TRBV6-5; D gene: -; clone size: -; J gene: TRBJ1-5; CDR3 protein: CASAQGINQPQHF; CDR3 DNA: TGTGCCAGCGCACAGGGAATCAATCAGCCCCAGCATTTT